The 10 T cell receptor beta chains below all came from one sample that was sequenced in a study of blood T cell repertoires in COVID-19. Produced via immunoSEQ multiplex PCR; TCRdb's table is partial and in-frame only. Here the sample spans about 330,000 clones, around nine tenths being singletons. The sequencing input was PBMCs or T cells enriched from blood (not recorded which). The receptors were sampled from a young man who had recovered from COVID-19.

This chain uses TRBV27 with TRBJ1-1, with D tentatively TRBD1 (5 bases). The V end was cut by 2 bases, the J end by 5 bases, with 9 bases between. This CDR3 spans 13 amino acids. In germline, CDR1 is MNHEY, CDR2 SMNVEV (reference sequence). In DNA form, the CDR3 reads TGTGCCAGCAGTTTACTGGGGGGAACTGAAGCTTTCTTT. This encodes CASSLLGGTEAFF.

This chain joins TRBV19 and TRBJ1-5; D possibly corresponds to TRBD1 (5 bases). Trimming shortened V by 7 bases and J by 5 bases, and 12 bases separated the two germline ends. CDR1 is LNHDA and CDR2 is SQIVND in the germline V gene (reference sequence). The CDR3 is made up of 13 amino acids. CDR3 nucleotide sequence: TGTGCCAGTACAAGGGGTAGGGATCAGCCCCAGCATTTT. It is translated as CASTRGRDQPQHF.

Notes on this clone: One end of the junction does not line up with germline, which may come from a read error. The J gene is TRBJ1-5, the V gene TRBV6-2 or TRBV6-3, with 9 nucleotides matching TRBD1. Germline-derived CDR1 and CDR2 are MNHEY and SVGEGT. CDR3 length equals 12 residues. The CDR3 is CASSFSGTGTFF. In nucleotides, the CDR3 is TGTGCCAGCAGTTTCTCCGGGACAGGGACGTTTTTT.

The chain uses TRBV10-1 and TRBJ2-7; TRBD2 is a possible D gene (7 bases). Deletions cut 4 bases from V and 1 base from J, with 11 bases between. The CDR3 has 14 residues. Germline CDR1 is WNHNN and CDR2 is SYGVQD (reference sequence). CDR3 region: CASSGGGPSYEQYF. CDR3 DNA: TGCGCCAGCAGTGGCGGGGGCCCATCCTACGAGCAGTACTTC.

This clone was counted a single time. The chain carries TRBV27 and TRBJ2-1; the D gene is possibly TRBD2 (6 bases). The germline V gene has CDR1 MNHEY and CDR2 SMNVEV (reference sequence). Trimming cost V 9 bases and J 3 bases, with 18 bases left between them. The CDR3 covers 15 residues. The CDR3, as DNA: TGTGCCAGTAGGATAACTCGGGGGAGCTACAATGAGCAGTTCTTC. Translated, it gives CASRITRGSYNEQFF.

V usage is TRBV12-2 and J usage is TRBJ2-5; no check of the table's D call, TRBD2, against the DNA was made. TRBV12-2 is shown as a pseudogene. The CDR3 runs to 13 residues. The CDR3 here is CASRFWRSETQYF. CDR3 nucleotides: TGTGCAAGTCGCTTCTGGCGGTCAGAGACCCAGTACTTC.

The chain joins TRBV10-3 to TRBJ2-5; D perhaps matches TRBD2 (5 bases). The CDR3 runs 14 residues. V dropped 0 bases and J dropped 4 bases, with 9 bases sitting between them. CDR1 and CDR2 from the germline V gene are ENHRY and SYGVKD. CDR3 nucleotides: TGTGCCATCAGTGAGTCGCAGGCGGGAGAGACCCAGTACTTC. Translating it yields CAISESQAGETQYF.

In its sample, this clone was seen a few times. This chain joins TRBV7-9 and TRBJ2-7; a weak D match, TRBD1 (5 bases). Germline lookup yields CDR1 SEHNR and CDR2 FQNEAQ (reference sequence). The CDR3 is 14 residues long. V was cut by 2 bases and J by 6 bases, with 14 bases left in between. The CDR3 sequence: CASSLPRVFAEQYF. The CDR3 bases are TGTGCCAGCAGCTTACCCAGGGTATTTGCCGAGCAGTACTTC.

This clone showed up just a few times. V gene TRBV27 combines with J gene TRBJ2-7, with 7 bases lining up with TRBD1. V was pared by 6 bases and J by 5 bases, with 13 bases of the junction left unmatched. CDR1 is MNHEY, CDR2 SMNVEV, per germline (reference sequence). The CDR3 is 15 amino acids. The CDR3 coding sequence is TGTGCCAGCAGCCTTACGGTGACAGGGTTCGACGAGCAGTACTTC. This translates into CASSLTVTGFDEQYF.

J is TRBJ2-1 and V is TRBV10-3, with D unclear. Germline V lookup: CDR1 ENHRY, CDR2 SYGVKD. The CDR3 covers 14 residues. V was pared by 0 bases and J by 2 bases, with 5 bases between. CDR3 nucleotides: TGTGCCATCAGTGAGTCCGTTACCTACAATGAGCAGTTCTTC. It specifies CAISESVTYNEQFF.